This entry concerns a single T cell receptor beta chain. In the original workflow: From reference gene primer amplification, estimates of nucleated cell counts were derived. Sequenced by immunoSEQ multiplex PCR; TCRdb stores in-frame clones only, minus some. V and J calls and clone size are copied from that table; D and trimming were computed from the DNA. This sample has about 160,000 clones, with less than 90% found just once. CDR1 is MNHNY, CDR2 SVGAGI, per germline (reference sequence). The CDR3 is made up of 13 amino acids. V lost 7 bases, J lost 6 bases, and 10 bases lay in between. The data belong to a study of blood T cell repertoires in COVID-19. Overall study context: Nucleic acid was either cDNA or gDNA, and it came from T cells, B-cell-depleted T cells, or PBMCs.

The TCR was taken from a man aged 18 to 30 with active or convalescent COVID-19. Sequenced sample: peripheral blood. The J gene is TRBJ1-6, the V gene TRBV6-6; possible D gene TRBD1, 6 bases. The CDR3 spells CASNRVVNSPLHF. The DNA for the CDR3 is TGTGCCAGCAACAGGGTTGTTAATTCACCCCTCCACTTT.